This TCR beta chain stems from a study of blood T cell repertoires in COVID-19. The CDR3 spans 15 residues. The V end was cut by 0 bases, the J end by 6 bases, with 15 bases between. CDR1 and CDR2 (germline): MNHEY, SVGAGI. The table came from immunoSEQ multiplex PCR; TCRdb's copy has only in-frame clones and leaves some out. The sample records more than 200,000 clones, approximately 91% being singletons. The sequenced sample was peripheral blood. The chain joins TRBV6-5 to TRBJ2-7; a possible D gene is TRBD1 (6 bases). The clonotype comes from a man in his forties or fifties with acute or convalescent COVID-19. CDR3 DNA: TGTGCCAGCAGTTACTCGGACGAGGGGGTCGGCGAGCAGTACTTC. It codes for CASSYSDEGVGEQYF.